Here is one T cell receptor (beta chain) with its context. Its antigen is still unknown. One base away there is no much larger clone; base qualities are not given. CDR1 and CDR2, per the germline V gene, are SGHVS and FNYEAQ. The cysteine opens and the phenylalanine closes a CDR3 of 12 amino acids. The kept DNA is CDR3 alone, 36 bases in frame from the first base. V gives up 5 bases and J gives up 2 bases, and the segment between their germline ends measures 5 bases. This sample is drawn from a study of tumor T cells in aggressive B-cell lymphoma (TCRdb year 2017). The library was generated by the immunoSEQ multiplex PCR assay. As stored in TCRdb, this immuneACCESS dataset retains in-frame rearrangements with V and J assigned. A fraction of the clones does not appear; measured against another copy, unresolved V genes explain less than half of the discrepancy, and the remainder lacks a known reason. This sample has 7,900 or so clones in its table, and 80% to 85% of those were observed once. The ten most abundant clones make up over 2.5% of the sample.

This receptor was identified in an adult with diffuse large B cell lymphoma. The rearranged segments are TRBV7-6 and TRBJ2-3; no D gene is confidently identified. The source material was tumor tissue. CDR3 protein: CASSRLTDTQYF. The DNA sequence is as follows: TGTGCCAGCAGCAGACTCACAGATACGCAGTATTTT.